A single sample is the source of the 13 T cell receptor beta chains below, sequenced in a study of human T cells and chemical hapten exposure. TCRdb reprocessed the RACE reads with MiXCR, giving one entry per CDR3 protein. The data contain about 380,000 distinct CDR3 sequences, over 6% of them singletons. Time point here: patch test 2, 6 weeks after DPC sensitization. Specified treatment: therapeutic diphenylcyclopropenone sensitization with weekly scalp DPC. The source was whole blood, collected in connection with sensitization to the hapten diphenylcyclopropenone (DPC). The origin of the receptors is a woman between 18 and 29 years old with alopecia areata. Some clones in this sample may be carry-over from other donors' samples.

The CDR3 here is CSARDRDRESLSGANVLTF. As DNA, the CDR3 is TGCAGTGCTAGAGATAGGGACAGGGAGTCCCTCTCTGGGGCCAACGTCCTGACTTTC. The rearrangement links TRBV20-1 to TRBJ2-6; 9 nucleotides align to TRBD1. From germline, CDR1 is DFQATT and CDR2 SNEGSKA (reference sequence). The V segment lost 0 bases and the J segment 0 bases; nucleotides outside the gene matches: 9. CDR3 length: 19 residues.

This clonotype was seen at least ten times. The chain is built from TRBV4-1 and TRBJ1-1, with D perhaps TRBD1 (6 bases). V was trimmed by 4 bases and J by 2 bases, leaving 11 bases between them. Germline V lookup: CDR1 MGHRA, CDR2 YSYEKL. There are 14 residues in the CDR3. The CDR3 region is CASSRGRGNTEAFF. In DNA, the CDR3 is TGCGCCAGCAGCCGGGGCAGGGGAAACACTGAAGCTTTCTTT.

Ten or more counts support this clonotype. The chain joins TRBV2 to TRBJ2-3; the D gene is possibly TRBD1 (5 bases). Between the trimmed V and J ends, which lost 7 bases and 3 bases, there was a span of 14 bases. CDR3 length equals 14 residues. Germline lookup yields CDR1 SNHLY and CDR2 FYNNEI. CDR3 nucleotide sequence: TGTGCCAGCAAGGCAGGGAAGGGGACAGATACGCAGTATTTT. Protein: CASKAGKGTDTQYF.

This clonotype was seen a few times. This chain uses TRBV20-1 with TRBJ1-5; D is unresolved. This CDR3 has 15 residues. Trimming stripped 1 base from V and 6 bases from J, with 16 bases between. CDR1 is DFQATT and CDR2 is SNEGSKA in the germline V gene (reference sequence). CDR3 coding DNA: TGCAGTGCTAGAGCGCGGGAAAGGAGCCTTCAGCCCCAGCATTTT. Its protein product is CSARARERSLQPQHF.

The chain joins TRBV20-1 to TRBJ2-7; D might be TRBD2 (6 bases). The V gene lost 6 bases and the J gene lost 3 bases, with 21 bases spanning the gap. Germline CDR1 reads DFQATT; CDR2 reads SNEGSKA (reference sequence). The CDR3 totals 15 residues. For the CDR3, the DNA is TGCAGTGCATACACTTCGGGACTCCCCATCTACGAGCAGTACTTC. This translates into CSAYTSGLPIYEQYF.

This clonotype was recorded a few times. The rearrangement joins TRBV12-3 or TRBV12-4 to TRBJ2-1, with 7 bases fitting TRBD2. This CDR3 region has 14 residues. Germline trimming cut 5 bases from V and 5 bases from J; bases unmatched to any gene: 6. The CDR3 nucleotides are TGTGCCAGCAGTATTCCGGGACTAAACAATGAGCAGTTCTTC. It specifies CASSIPGLNNEQFF.

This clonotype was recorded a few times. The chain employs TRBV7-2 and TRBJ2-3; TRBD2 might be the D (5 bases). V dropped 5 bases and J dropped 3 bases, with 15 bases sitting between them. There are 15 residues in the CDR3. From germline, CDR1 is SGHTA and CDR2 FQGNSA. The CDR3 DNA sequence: TGTGCCAGCAGCACACGTGGACTTCAGACAGATACGCAGTATTTT. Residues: CASSTRGLQTDTQYF.

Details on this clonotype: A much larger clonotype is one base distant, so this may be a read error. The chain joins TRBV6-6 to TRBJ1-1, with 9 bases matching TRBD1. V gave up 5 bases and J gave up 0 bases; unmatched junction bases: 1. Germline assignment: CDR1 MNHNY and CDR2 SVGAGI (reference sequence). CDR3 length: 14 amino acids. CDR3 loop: CASSNRGLNTEAFF. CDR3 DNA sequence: TGTGCCAGCAGTAACAGGGGGCTGAACACTGAAGCTTTCTTT.

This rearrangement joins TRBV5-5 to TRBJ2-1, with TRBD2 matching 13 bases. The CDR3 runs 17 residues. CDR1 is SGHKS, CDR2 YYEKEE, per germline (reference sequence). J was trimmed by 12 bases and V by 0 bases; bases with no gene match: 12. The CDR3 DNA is TGTGCCAGCAGCTTGGATCCCGGACTAGCGGGGGCCGCTGGGCAGTTCTTC. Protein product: CASSLDPGLAGAAGQFF.

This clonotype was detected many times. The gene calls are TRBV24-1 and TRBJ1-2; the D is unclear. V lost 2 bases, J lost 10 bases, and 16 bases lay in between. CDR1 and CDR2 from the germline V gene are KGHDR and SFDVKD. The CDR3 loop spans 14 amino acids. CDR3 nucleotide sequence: TGTGCCACCAGTGATTCGGGCAGGACTATGGACTACACCTTC. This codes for CATSDSGRTMDYTF.

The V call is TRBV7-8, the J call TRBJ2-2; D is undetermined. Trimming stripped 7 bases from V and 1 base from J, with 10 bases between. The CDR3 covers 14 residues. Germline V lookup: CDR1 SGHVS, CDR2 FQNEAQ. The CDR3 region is CASKRWENTGELFF. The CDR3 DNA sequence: TGTGCCAGCAAGCGTTGGGAGAACACCGGGGAGCTGTTTTTT.

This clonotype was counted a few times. Written as DNA, the CDR3 is TGTGCCAGCAGCCTCGGATCAGGGAAGGAGACCCAGTACTTC. Translating gives CASSLGSGKETQYF. The chain joins TRBV7-2 to TRBJ2-5, with D possibly matching TRBD1 (5 bases). The CDR3 contains 14 residues. V was trimmed by 5 bases and J by 5 bases, leaving 15 bases between them. Germline loops: CDR1 SGHTA, CDR2 FQGNSA.

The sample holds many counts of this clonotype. CDR3 amino acids: CASSSQGPPTEAFF. The CDR3 bases are TGTGCCAGCAGTTCCCAGGGGCCACCCACTGAAGCTTTCTTT. The chain joins TRBV6-5 to TRBJ1-1, with a weak D call TRBD1 (6 bases). Germline V CDR1 and CDR2: MNHEY, SVGAGI. V shed 4 bases and J shed 4 bases, with 13 bases lying between them. The CDR3 is made up of 14 amino acids.